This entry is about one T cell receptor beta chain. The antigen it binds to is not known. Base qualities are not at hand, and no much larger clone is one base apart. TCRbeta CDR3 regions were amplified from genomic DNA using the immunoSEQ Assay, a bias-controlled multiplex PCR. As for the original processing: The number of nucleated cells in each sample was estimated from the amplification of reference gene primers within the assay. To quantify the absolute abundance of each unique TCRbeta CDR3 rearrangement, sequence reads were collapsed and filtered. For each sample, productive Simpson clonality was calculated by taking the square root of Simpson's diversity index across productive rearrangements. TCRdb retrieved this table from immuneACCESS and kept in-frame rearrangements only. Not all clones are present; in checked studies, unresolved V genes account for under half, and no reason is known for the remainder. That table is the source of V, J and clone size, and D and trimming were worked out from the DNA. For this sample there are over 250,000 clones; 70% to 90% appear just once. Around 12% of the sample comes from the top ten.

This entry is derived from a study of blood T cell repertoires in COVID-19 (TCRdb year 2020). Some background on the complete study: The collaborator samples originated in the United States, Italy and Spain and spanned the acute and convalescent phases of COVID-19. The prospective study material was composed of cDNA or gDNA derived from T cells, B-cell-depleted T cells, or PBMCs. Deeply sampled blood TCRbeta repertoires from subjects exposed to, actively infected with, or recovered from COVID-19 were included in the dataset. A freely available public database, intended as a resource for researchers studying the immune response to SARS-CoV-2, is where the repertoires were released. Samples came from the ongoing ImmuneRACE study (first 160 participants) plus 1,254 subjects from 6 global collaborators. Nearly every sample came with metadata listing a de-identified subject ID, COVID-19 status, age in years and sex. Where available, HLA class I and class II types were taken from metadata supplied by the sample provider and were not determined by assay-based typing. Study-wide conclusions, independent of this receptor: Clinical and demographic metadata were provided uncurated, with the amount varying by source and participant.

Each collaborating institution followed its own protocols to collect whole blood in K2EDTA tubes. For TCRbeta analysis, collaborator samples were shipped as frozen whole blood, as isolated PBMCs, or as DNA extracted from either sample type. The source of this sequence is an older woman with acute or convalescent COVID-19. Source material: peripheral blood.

The CDR3 amino acid sequence is: CASSFTAGGQETQYF. The nucleotide sequence is TGTGCCAGCAGCTTTACGGCAGGGGGACAAGAGACCCAGTACTTC. This chain joins TRBV7-2 to TRBJ2-5, and TRBD1 matches 7 of the central bases. From cysteine to phenylalanine, the CDR3 is 15 amino acids long. The DNA shown is the 45-base CDR3, in frame from base 1. Germline trimming: 3 bases from V, 2 bases from J; junction bases outside gene matches: 6. Taken from the germline V gene, the CDR1 and CDR2 loops are SGHTA and FQGNSA.